This TCR beta chain derives from a study of blood T cell repertoires in COVID-19. Study-wide background: The United States, Italy and Spain were the sources of the acute and convalescent COVID-19 samples. From T cells, B-cell-depleted T cells, or PBMCs came the material, which was cDNA or gDNA.

Looked up from germline, CDR1 is MDHEN and CDR2 is SYDVKM. CDR3 length equals 15 residues. The V gene end was trimmed by 5 bases and the J gene end by 3 bases; junction bases not matched to a gene: 8. As originally analysed: Quantification of nucleated cells was approximated via reference gene primer amplification. Generated by immunoSEQ multiplex PCR, the TCRdb table keeps only in-frame clones and is missing some. D and trimming come from the DNA, and the V and J calls and clone size come from that table. The table has about 33,000 clones, 85% to 90% seen once. Source material: peripheral blood. The chain has TRBV28 and TRBJ2-7; 9 nucleotides align to TRBD1. This TCR derives from a human donor in a cohort sampled during active COVID-19. The CDR3 DNA sequence: TGTGCCAGCAGTAGAGCGGGACAGGGCGGCTACGAGCAGTACTTC. Translated, it gives CASSRAGQGGYEQYF.